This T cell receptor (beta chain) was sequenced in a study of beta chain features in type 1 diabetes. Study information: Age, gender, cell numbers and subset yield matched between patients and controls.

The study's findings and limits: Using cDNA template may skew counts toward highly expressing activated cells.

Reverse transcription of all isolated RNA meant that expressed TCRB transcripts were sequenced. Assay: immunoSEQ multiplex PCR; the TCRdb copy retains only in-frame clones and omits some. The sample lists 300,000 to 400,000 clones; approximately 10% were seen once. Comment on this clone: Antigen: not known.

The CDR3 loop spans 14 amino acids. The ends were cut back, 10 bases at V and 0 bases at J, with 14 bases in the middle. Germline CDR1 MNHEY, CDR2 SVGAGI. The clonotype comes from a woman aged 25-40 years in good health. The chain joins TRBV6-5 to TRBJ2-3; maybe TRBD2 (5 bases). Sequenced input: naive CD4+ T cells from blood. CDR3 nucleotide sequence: TGTGCCACCACGAAGGACTGGAGCACAGATACGCAGTATTTT. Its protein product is CATTKDWSTDTQYF.